The present entry profiles one T cell receptor (beta chain) with its context. No antigen is known for it. No per-base quality is available; no much larger clone lies one base away. The CDR1 and CDR2 encoded by the germline V gene are MNHEY and SVGAGI. V and J are truncated by 2 bases and 2 bases respectively, leaving an intervening sequence of 4 bases. Including cysteine and phenylalanine, the CDR3 has 14 amino acids. Only the CDR3 DNA stays, 42 bases, in frame from base 1. This entry comes from a study of control samples from healthy donors and cancer patients (dated by TCRdb to about 2020). The library was obtained by the immunoSEQ multiplex PCR assay. The immuneACCESS repertoire file appears here via TCRdb, limited to in-frame rearrangements. These files lack a portion of the clones; in checked studies, under half of the deficit traces to unresolved V genes, and the cause of the others is not known. For this sample the table gives about 89,000 clones, of which around nine tenths were detected only once. The top ten hold 20% to 25% of the sample.

The sequenced material came from blood. The sequence derives from a man younger than 45 in good health. This sequence uses TRBV6-5 and TRBJ2-6; confidence is insufficient to name the D gene. The DNA reads as follows: TGTGCCAGCAGTTACGGCCCTGGGGCCAACGTCCTGACTTTC. Its amino acids are CASSYGPGANVLTF.